This T cell receptor beta chain was sequenced in a study of vaccination and CD4 T cells after COVID-19. This clonotype was seen just once. Time point specified: late sampling 161 to 241 days after vaccination in a few convalescent patients. TCRdb redid the calling of the PCR reads with MiXCR, one entry per CDR3 protein. The sample has approximately 36,000 distinct CDR3 sequences, around 33% seen once. Germline V lookup: CDR1 DFQATT, CDR2 SNEGSKA (reference sequence). The CDR3 is 14 amino acids. Between the trimmed V and J ends, which lost 4 bases and 2 bases, there was a span of 12 bases. The sequence was collected from a human donor who had recovered from COVID-19. The rearrangement links TRBV20-1 to TRBJ2-1; D not resolved. This specimen was CD4+ T cells from blood, taken about 7 months after SARS-CoV-2 vaccination. The CDR3 DNA reads TGCAGTGCTACAAAGGTTACCCCCTACAATGAGCAGTTCTTC. This translates into CSATKVTPYNEQFF.